The 4 T cell receptor beta chains reported below all come from one sample, sequenced in a study of technical replicates of blood from four donors. Sequencing used immunoSEQ multiplex PCR; TCRdb keeps in-frame clones, though not all of them. This sample carries fewer than 80,000 clones, 80% to 90% of them seen once, and the ten largest clones take approximately 5%. Sequenced material: PBMCs. These receptors originate from a human donor in good health. Some clones in this sample may be carry-over from other donors' samples.

The rearrangement uses TRBV11-1 and TRBJ2-5; 7 bases line up with TRBD1. The V and J ends lost 5 bases and 3 bases, in that order; junction bases with no gene match: 6. The CDR3 contains 14 residues. Germline V gene lookup returns CDR1 SGHAT and CDR2 FQDESV (reference sequence). The CDR3 DNA reads as TGTGCCAGCAGCCGGACAGGAGCTAAAGAGACCCAGTACTTC. Amino acid sequence: CASSRTGAKETQYF.

The sample holds one count of this clone. The chain combines TRBV19 with TRBJ2-3, with 8 positions matching TRBD1. Germline V gives CDR1 LNHDA, CDR2 SQIVND (reference sequence). V shed 8 bases and J 5 bases; nucleotides not matched to a gene: 6. The CDR3 has 13 amino acids. The CDR3 protein is CASQQGVKDTQYF. The CDR3 region has the DNA TGTGCCAGTCAACAGGGGGTCAAAGATACGCAGTATTTT.

The chain carries TRBV5-6 and TRBJ1-6, with TRBD1 matching over 7 bases. After removal of 2 bases from V and 4 bases from J, the junction contained 6 bases not matched to a gene. Germline-derived CDR1 and CDR2 are SGHDT and YYEEEE. The CDR3 sequence is 16 residues long. CDR3 region: CASSFTTGLYNSPLHF. CDR3 in DNA: TGTGCCAGCAGCTTCACGACAGGGCTTTATAATTCACCCCTCCACTTT.

The genes are TRBV5-1 and TRBJ2-3; D possibly corresponds to TRBD1 (5 bases). Germline V CDR1 and CDR2: SGHRS, YFSETQ. The CDR3 extends over 15 amino acids. Trimming cost V 3 bases and J 3 bases, with 14 bases left between them. CDR3 sequence reads: CASSSTGLSTDTQYF. CDR3 DNA sequence: TGCGCCAGCAGCTCCACAGGTCTAAGTACAGATACGCAGTATTTT.